A single sample gave rise to the 7 T cell receptor beta chains below, sequenced in a study of blood T cell repertoires in COVID-19. Method: immunoSEQ multiplex PCR; TCRdb's copy keeps in-frame clones and lacks some. This table holds about 86,000 clones, around 86% found once. The specimen sequenced was peripheral blood. These receptors all come from a human donor in a cohort sampled during active COVID-19.

DNA of the CDR3: TGTGCCTGGAGTCTATGGAGCTTGAACACTGAAGCTTTCTTT. Translating it yields CAWSLWSLNTEAFF. The chain recombines TRBV30 with TRBJ1-1; no firm D call. The CDR3 consists of 14 residues. Trimming shortened V by 2 bases and J by 0 bases, and 10 bases separated the two germline ends. The germline V gene has CDR1 GTSNPN and CDR2 SVGIG (reference sequence).

This clone was picked up one time. The genes are TRBV15 and TRBJ2-6; 8 bases agree with TRBD1. Germline V gene lookup returns CDR1 LNHNV and CDR2 YYDKDF (reference sequence). CDR3 length: 18 residues. V trimming: 1 base; J trimming: 2 bases; junction bases outside the gene matches: 7. The CDR3 nucleotides are TGTGCCACCAGCAGAGCTGGACAGGGTATCGCTGGGGCCAACGTCCTGACTTTC. Translation gives CATSRAGQGIAGANVLTF.

The chain uses TRBV6-1 and TRBJ2-2; the match to TRBD2 covers 8 bases. The germline CDR1 and CDR2 sequences are MNHNS and SASEGT. The CDR3 sequence is 16 residues long. Unmatched junction bases numbered 6, after V lost 2 bases and J lost 4 bases. The DNA of the CDR3 is TGTGCCAGCAGTGAAAGAAGCGGGAGCATCACCGGGGAGCTGTTTTTT. Amino acids: CASSERSGSITGELFF.

V is TRBV5-6 and J is TRBJ2-7; the match to TRBD2 covers 10 bases. CDR1 and CDR2 (germline): SGHDT, YYEEEE. This CDR3 spans 15 amino acids. Trimming cost V 2 bases and J 5 bases; bases outside gene matches: 7. CDR3: CASSLLAGLSHEQYF. DNA of the CDR3: TGTGCCAGCAGCTTACTAGCGGGACTTTCCCACGAGCAGTACTTC. The full variable domain, with the rest looked up from reference TRBV5-6 and TRBJ2-7, is DAGVTQSPTHLIKTRGQQVTLRCSPKSGHDTVSWYQQALGQGPQFIFQYYEEEERQRGNFPDRFSGHQFPNYSSELNVNALLLGDSALYLCASSLLAGLSHEQYFGPGTRLTVT.

J is TRBJ2-7 and V is TRBV11-2; D may be TRBD2 (6 bases). Germline CDR1 is SGHAT and CDR2 is FQNNGV. This CDR3 region has 11 residues. V dropped 5 bases and J dropped 4 bases, with 6 bases sitting between them. In DNA, the CDR3 is TGTGCCAGCAGCGGAGGGTACGAGCAGTACTTC. Translation: CASSGGYEQYF.

This clone was detected once. V is TRBV10-1 and J is TRBJ1-1; D possibly corresponds to TRBD1 (6 bases). CDR1 is WNHNN and CDR2 is SYGVQD in the germline V gene (reference sequence). Between the trimmed V and J ends, which lost 2 bases and 5 bases, there was a span of 9 bases. This CDR3 comprises 13 residues. CDR3 in amino acids: CASSEAGATEAFF. The CDR3 DNA sequence: TGCGCCAGCAGTGAGGCAGGGGCGACTGAAGCTTTCTTT.

The rearrangement links TRBV2 to TRBJ2-3; 10 nucleotides agree with TRBD2. This CDR3 region has 17 residues. From germline, CDR1 is SNHLY and CDR2 FYNNEI. V was clipped by 6 bases and J by 1 base; unmatched bases: 10. The DNA for the CDR3 is TGTGCCAGCAGGGGGCTAGCGGGAGCCGTGCGCACAGATACGCAGTATTTT. It is translated as CASRGLAGAVRTDTQYF. The full variable domain, with the rest looked up from reference TRBV2 and TRBJ2-3, is EPEVTQTPSHQVTQMGQEVILRCVPISNHLYFYWYRQILGQKVEFLVSFYNNEISEKSEIFDDQFSVERPDGSNFTLKIRSTKLEDSAMYFCASRGLAGAVRTDTQYFGPGTRLTVL.